This T cell receptor beta chain was sequenced during a study of CD8 T cells in Susac syndrome. Notes on the study in general: As the study acknowledged, the number of individuals in its TCR sequencing and HLA analysis was relatively small.

Sequencing of TCR beta, carried out with a high-throughput approach, was applied to CD8+ and CD4+ T cells from the blood. RNA totalling about 0.45 to 1 ug underwent reverse transcription with random hexamers. TCR beta CDR3 was amplified by immunoSEQ covering 54 Vbeta and 13 Jbeta. TCRdb reprocessed the immunoSEQ multiplex PCR reads via MiXCR and lists one record per CDR3 protein. The table includes about 240,000 distinct CDR3 sequences, approximately 95% detected once. This clonotype turned up a few times. No antigen is known for it. What was sequenced was CD4+ T cells from PBMCs. The receptor was derived from a human donor with Susac syndrome.

The CDR3 DNA follows: TGTGCCAGCAGTTACTCGCGGCAGCCCCAGCATTTT. It codes for CASSYSRQPQHF. The rearrangement uses TRBV6-2 or TRBV6-3 and TRBJ1-5; no definite D call. The germline V gene encodes CDR1 MNHEY and CDR2 SVGEGT. Trimming cost V 0 bases and J 7 bases, with 4 bases left between them. The CDR3 consists of 12 residues.